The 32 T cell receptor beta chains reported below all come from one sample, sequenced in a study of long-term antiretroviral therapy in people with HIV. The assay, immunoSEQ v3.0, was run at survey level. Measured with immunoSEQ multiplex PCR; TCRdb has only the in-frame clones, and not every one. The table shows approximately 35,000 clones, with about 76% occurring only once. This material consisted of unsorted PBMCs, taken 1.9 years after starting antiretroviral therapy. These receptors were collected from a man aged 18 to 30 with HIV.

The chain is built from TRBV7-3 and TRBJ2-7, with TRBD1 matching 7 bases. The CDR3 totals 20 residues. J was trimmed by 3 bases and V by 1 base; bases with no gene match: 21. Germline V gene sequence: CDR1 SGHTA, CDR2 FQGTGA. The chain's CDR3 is CASSLMVEGGGVPGGYEQYV. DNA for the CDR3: TGTGCCAGCAGCTTAATGGTCGAAGGGGGTGGGGTCCCAGGGGGCTACGAGCAGTACGTC.

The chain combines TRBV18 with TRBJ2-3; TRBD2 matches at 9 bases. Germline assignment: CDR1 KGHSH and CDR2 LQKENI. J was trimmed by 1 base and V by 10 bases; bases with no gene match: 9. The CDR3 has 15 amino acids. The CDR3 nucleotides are TGTGCCATCCAGCCCCCTAGCGGGGGCACAGATACGCAGTATTTT. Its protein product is CAIQPPSGGTDTQYF.

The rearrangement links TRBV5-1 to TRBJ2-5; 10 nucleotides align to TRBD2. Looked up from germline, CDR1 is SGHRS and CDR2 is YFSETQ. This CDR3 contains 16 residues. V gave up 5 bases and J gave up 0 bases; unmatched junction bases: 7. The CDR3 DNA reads TGCGCCAGCAGATTCCAGACTAGCGGGTACCAAGAGACCCAGTACTTC. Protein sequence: CASRFQTSGYQETQYF.

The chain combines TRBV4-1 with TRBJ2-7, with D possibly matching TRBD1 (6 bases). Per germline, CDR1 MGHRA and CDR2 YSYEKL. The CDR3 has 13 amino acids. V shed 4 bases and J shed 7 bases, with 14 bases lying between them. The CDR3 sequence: CASSPFEGGEQYF. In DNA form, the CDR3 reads TGCGCCAGCAGCCCGTTCGAAGGGGGAGAGCAGTACTTC.

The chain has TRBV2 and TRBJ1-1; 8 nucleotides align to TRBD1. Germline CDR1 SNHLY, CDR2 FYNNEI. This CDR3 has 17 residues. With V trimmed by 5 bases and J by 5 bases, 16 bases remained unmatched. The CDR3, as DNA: TGTGCCAGCAGTTTAACAGGGGGGACGGGGACGCGGACTGAAGCTTTCTTT. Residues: CASSLTGGTGTRTEAFF.

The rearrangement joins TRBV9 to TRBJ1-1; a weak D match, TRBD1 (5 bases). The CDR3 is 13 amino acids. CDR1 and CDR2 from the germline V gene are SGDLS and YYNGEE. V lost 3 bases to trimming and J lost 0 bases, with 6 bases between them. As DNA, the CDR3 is TGTGCCAGCAGCGGGGGCCTGAACACTGAAGCTTTCTTT. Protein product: CASSGGLNTEAFF.

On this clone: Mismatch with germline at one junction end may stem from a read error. CDR3 in DNA: TGTGCTAGCAGACCGCCGGACAGGGGCTATGGCTACACCTTC. Translated, it gives CASRPPDRGYGYTF. The chain has TRBV7-7 and TRBJ1-2; 9 positions match TRBD1. The CDR3 contains 14 residues. Per the germline V gene, CDR1 is SSHAT and CDR2 is FNYEAQ (reference sequence).

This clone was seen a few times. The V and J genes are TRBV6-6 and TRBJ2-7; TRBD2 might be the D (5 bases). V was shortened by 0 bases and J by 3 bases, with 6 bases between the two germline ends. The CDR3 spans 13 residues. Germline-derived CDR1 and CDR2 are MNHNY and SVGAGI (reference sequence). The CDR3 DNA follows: TGTGCCAGCAGTTACTCCGGGGACTACGAGCAGTACTTC. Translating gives CASSYSGDYEQYF.

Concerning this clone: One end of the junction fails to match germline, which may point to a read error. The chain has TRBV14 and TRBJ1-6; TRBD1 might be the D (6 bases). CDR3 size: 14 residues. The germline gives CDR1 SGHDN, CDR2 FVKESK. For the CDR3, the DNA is TGTGCCAGCAACCAAGGACAGTGGGATTCACCCCTCCACTTT. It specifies CASNQGQWDSPLHF. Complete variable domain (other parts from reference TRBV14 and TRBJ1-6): EAGVTQFPSHSVIEKGQTVTLRCDPISGHDNLYWYRRVMGKEIKFLLHFVKESKQDESGMPNNRFLAERTGGTYSTLKVQPAELEDSGVYFCASNQGQWDSPLHFGNGTRLTVT.

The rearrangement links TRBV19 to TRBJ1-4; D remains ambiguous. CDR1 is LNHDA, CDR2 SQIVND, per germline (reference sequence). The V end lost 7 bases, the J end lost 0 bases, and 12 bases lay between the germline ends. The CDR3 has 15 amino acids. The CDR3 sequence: CASIDRAATNEKLFF. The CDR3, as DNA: TGTGCCAGTATAGACCGGGCTGCAACTAATGAAAAACTGTTTTTT.

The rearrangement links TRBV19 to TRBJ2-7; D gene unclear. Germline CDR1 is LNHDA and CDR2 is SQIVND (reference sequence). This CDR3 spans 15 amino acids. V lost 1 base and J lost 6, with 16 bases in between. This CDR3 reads CASSIGGEFQPEQYF. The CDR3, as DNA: TGTGCCAGTAGTATAGGAGGAGAGTTTCAACCCGAGCAGTACTTC.

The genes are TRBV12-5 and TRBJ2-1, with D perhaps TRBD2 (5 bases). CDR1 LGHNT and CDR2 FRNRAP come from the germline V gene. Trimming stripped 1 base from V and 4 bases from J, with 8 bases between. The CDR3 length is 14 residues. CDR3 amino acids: CASGLGPGYNEQFF. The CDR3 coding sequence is TGTGCTAGTGGTTTGGGTCCGGGGTACAATGAGCAGTTCTTC.

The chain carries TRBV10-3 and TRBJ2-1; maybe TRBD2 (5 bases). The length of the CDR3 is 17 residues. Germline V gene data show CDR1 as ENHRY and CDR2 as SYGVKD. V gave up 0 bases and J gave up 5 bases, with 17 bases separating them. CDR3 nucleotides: TGTGCCATCAGTGAGTCCGAGGCCAGCGGTGACCACAATGAGCAGTTCTTC. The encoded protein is CAISESEASGDHNEQFF.

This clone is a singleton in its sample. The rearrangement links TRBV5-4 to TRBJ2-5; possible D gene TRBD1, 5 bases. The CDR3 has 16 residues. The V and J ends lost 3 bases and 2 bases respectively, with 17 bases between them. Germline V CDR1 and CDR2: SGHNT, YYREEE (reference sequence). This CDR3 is CASSSTQRQSQETQYF. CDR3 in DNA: TGTGCCAGCAGCTCTACTCAGAGACAGTCTCAAGAGACCCAGTACTTC.

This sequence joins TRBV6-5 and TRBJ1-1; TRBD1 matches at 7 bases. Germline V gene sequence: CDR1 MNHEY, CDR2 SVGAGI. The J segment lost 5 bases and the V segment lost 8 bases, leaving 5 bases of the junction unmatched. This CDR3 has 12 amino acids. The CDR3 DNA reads TGTGCCAGCGGCACAGGGGTTACTGAAGCTTTCTTT. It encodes CASGTGVTEAFF.

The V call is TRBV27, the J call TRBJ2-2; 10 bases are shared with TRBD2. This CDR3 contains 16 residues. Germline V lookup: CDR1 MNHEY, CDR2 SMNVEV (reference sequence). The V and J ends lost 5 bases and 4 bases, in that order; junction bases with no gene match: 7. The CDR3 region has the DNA TGTGCCAGCAGTAACCAGCGGGGGGGAAGCACCGGGGAGCTGTTTTTT. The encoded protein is CASSNQRGGSTGELFF.

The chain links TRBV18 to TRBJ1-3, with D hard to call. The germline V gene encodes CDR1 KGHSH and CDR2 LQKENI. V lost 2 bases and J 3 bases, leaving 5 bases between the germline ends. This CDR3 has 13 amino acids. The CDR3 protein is CASSPGYGNTIYF. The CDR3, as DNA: TGTGCCAGCTCACCAGGGTATGGAAACACCATATATTTT.

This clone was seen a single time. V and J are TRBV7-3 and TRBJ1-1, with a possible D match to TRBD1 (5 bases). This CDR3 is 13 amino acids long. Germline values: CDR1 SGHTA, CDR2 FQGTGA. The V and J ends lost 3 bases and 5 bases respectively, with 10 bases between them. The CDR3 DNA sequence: TGTGCCAGCAGCTTTTCTGAGGGGACTGAAGCTTTCTTT. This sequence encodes CASSFSEGTEAFF.

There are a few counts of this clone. CDR3 DNA sequence: TGCGCCAGCAGCTTGGCGTTGCTAGTGGTAGATACGCAGTATTTT. This sequence encodes CASSLALLVVDTQYF. V gene TRBV5-1 combines with J gene TRBJ2-3; D gene uncertain. Per the germline V gene, CDR1 is SGHRS and CDR2 is YFSETQ. This CDR3 has 15 residues. V was pared by 0 bases and J by 5 bases, with 13 bases between.

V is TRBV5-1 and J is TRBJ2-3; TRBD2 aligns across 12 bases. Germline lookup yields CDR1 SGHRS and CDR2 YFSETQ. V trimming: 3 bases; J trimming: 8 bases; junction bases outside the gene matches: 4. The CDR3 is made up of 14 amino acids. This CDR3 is CASSSTSGGATQYF. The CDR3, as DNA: TGCGCCAGCAGCTCGACTAGCGGGGGTGCTACGCAGTATTTT.

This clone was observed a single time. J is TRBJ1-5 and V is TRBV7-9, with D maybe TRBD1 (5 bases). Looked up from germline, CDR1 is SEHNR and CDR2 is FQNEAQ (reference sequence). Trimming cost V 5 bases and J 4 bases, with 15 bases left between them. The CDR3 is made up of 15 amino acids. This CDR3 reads CASSPEGTENQPQHF. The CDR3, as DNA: TGTGCCAGCAGCCCGGAAGGGACGGAAAATCAGCCCCAGCATTTT.

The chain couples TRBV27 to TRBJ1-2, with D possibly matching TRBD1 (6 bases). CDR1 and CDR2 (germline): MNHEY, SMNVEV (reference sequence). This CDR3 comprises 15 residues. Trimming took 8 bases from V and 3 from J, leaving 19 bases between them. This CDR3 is CASQGDIGYDYGYTF. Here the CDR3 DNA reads TGTGCCAGCCAAGGGGACATAGGCTATGACTATGGCTACACCTTC.

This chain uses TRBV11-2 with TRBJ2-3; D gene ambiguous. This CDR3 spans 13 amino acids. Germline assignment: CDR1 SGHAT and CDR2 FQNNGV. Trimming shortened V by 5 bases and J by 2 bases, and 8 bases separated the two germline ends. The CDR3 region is CASSQVPTDTQYF. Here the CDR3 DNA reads TGTGCCAGCAGCCAGGTCCCCACAGATACGCAGTATTTT.

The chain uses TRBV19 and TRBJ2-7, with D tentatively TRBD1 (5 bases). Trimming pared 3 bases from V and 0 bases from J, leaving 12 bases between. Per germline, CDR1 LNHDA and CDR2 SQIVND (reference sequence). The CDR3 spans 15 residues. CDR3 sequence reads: CASSIWGHSSYEQYF. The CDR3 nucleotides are TGTGCCAGTAGTATCTGGGGCCACTCCTCCTACGAGCAGTACTTC.

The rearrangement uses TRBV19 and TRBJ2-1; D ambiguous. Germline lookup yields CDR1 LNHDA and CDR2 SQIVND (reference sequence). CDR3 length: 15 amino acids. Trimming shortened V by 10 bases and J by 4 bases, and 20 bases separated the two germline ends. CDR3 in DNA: TGTGCCACCTCCGACGTCGGATGGTCTTACAATGAGCAGTTCTTC. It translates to CATSDVGWSYNEQFF.

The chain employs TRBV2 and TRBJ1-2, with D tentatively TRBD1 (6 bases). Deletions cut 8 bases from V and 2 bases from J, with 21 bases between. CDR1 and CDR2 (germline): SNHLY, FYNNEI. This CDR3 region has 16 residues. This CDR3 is CASRGATGAPNYGYTF. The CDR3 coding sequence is TGTGCCAGCCGGGGGGCTACGGGGGCCCCAAACTATGGCTACACCTTC.

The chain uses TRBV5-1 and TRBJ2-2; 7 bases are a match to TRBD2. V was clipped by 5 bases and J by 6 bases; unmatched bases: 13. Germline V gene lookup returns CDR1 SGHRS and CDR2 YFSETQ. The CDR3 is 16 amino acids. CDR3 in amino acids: CASRGGSNSESGELFF. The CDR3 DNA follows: TGCGCCAGCAGGGGGGGGTCGAATAGCGAATCCGGGGAGCTGTTTTTT.

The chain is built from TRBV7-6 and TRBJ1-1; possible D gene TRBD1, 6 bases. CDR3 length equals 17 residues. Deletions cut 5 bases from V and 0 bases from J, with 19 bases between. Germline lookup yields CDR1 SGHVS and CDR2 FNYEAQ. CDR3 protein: CASSHDRGALMNTEAFF. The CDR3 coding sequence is TGTGCCAGCAGCCACGACCGGGGGGCACTTATGAACACTGAAGCTTTCTTT.

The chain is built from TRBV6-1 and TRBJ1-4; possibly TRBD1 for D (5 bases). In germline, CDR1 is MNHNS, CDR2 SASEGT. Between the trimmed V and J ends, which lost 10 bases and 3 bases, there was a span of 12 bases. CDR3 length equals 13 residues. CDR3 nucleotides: TGTGCCACCACGGGGGGGGCTAATGAAAAACTGTTTTTT. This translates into CATTGGANEKLFF.

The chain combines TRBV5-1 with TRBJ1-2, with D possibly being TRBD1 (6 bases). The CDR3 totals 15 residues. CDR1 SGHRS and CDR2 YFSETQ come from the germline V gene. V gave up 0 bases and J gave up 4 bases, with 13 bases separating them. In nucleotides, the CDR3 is TGCGCCAGCAGCTTGGGATGGGGGCGAAGCTATGGCTACACCTTC. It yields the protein CASSLGWGRSYGYTF.

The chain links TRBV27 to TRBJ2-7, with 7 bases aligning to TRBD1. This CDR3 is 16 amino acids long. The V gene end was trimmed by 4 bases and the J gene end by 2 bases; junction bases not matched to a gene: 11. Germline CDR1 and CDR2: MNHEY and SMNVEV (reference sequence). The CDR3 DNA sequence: TGTGCCAGCAGTTCTAAAGACAGGGTTGCCGCCTACGAGCAGTACTTC. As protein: CASSSKDRVAAYEQYF.

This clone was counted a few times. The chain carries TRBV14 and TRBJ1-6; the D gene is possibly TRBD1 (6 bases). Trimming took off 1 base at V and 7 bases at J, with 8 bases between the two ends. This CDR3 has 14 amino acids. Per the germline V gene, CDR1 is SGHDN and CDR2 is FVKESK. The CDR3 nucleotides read TGTGCCAGCAGCCAAGGCAGGGGAAATTCACCCCTCCACTTT. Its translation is CASSQGRGNSPLHF.